This T cell receptor (beta chain) was found in a study of response to subunit inactivated influenza vaccine. Overall study results and limits: Authors suggested each seasonal flu vaccination may recruit only limited numbers of new T cells.

TCRdb fed the RT-PCR reads into MiXCR, producing one record per CDR3 protein. The sample has some 640,000 distinct CDR3 sequences, more than 11% seen once. The V gene lost 7 bases and the J gene lost 2 bases, with 12 bases spanning the gap. This CDR3 region has 13 residues. CDR1 and CDR2 from the germline V gene are SGHRS and YFSETQ. Remarks on this clonotype: The target antigen is unknown.

This sequence was found in a man aged 50-59 years who received an inactivated influenza vaccine. This chain links TRBV5-1 with TRBJ2-5; perhaps TRBD2 as D (5 bases). Specimen: PBMCs from blood, collected 14 to 15 days before vaccination. In nucleotides, the CDR3 is TGCGCCAGCGGAGTTACGGGGCAAGAGACCCAGTACTTC. Translation gives CASGVTGQETQYF.